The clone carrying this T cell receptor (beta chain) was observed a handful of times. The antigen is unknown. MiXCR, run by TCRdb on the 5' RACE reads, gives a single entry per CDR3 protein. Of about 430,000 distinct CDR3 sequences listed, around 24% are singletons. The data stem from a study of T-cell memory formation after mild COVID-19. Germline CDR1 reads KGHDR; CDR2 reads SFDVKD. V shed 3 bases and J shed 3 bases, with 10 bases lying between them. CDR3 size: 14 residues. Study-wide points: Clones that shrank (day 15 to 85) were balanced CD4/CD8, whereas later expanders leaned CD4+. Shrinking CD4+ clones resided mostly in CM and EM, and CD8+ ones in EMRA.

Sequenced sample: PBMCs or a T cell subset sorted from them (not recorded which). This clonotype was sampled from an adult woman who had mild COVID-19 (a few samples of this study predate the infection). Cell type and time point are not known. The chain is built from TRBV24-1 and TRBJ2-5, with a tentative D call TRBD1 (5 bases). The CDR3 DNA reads TGTGCCACCAGTGATCAGGGCACCGAAGAGACCCAGTACTTC. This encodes CATSDQGTEETQYF.